These T cell receptor beta chains were read from a single sample in a study of esophageal squamous cell carcinoma under preoperative chemotherapy. TCRdb used MiXCR to reprocess the PCR reads, holding one entry per CDR3 protein. The table includes tens of thousands of distinct CDR3 sequences, roughly 48% detected once. The specimen was taken from a patient given preoperative chemotherapy. These receptors all stem from a human donor with esophageal squamous cell carcinoma. The donor label of this sample is uncertain. CDR3s include the opening cysteine and the closing phenylalanine or tryptophan. Fields, in order: V gene, J gene, D gene, CDR3 protein. A D gene is named only where the DNA matches it firmly.

v_gene: TRBV7-2
j_gene: TRBJ2-5
d_gene: TRBD2
CDR3aa: CASRGAGGRAQETQYF

v_gene: TRBV7-2
j_gene: TRBJ2-3
d_gene: -
CDR3aa: CASSLGRLGLGTDTQYF

v_gene: TRBV7-2
j_gene: TRBJ2-5
d_gene: -
CDR3aa: CASSLYQAEEETQYF

v_gene: TRBV7-2
j_gene: TRBJ2-4
d_gene: TRBD1
CDR3aa: CASSPQGRRAKDMQYF

v_gene: TRBV24-1
j_gene: TRBJ1-2
d_gene: -
CDR3aa: CATSETALDGYTF

v_gene: TRBV6-4
j_gene: TRBJ2-3
d_gene: -
CDR3aa: CASSASSTGTDTQYF

v_gene: TRBV7-2
j_gene: TRBJ2-1
d_gene: TRBD1
CDR3aa: CASSPRPRGRTDTQFF

v_gene: TRBV7-7
j_gene: -
d_gene: -
CDR3aa: CASSPSRNIEQYF

v_gene: TRBV7-2
j_gene: TRBJ2-7
d_gene: TRBD2
CDR3aa: CASSLESSGISYEQYF

v_gene: TRBV18
j_gene: TRBJ1-2
d_gene: -
CDR3aa: CASSPEMGIRGYTF

v_gene: TRBV7-6
j_gene: TRBJ2-3
d_gene: -
CDR3aa: CASSLAPADTDTQYF

v_gene: TRBV7-9
j_gene: -
d_gene: -
CDR3aa: CASSLGRYIYEQYF

v_gene: TRBV12-3/TRBV12-4
j_gene: TRBJ2-1
d_gene: TRBD2
CDR3aa: CASRLAETYNEQFF

v_gene: TRBV7-8
j_gene: TRBJ2-6
d_gene: -
CDR3aa: CASSASTAGANVLSF

v_gene: TRBV11-2
j_gene: TRBJ2-5
d_gene: -
CDR3aa: CASSLVVETQYF

v_gene: TRBV7-2
j_gene: -
d_gene: -
CDR3aa: CASSSSRSRQYF

v_gene: TRBV7-2
j_gene: TRBJ1-5
d_gene: -
CDR3aa: CASRLGINQPQHF

v_gene: TRBV7-2
j_gene: TRBJ2-1
d_gene: TRBD2
CDR3aa: CASSRRGTSGGETQFF

v_gene: TRBV7-6
j_gene: TRBJ2-3
d_gene: -
CDR3aa: CASSPSYGTDTQYF

v_gene: TRBV12-3/TRBV12-4
j_gene: TRBJ2-4
d_gene: -
CDR3aa: CACPARGAKNTQYF

v_gene: TRBV7-8
j_gene: TRBJ2-2
d_gene: -
CDR3aa: CASSLEMGFLTGELFF

v_gene: TRBV28
j_gene: -
d_gene: TRBD2
CDR3aa: CASSLAGGKETQYF

v_gene: TRBV5-4
j_gene: TRBJ2-3
d_gene: -
CDR3aa: CASSTAGSDTQYF

v_gene: TRBV7-3
j_gene: TRBJ2-6
d_gene: TRBD1
CDR3aa: CASSLTGGLVGANVLTF

v_gene: TRBV11-3
j_gene: TRBJ2-6
d_gene: TRBD2
CDR3aa: CASRPGLDPGANVLTF

v_gene: TRBV7-8
j_gene: TRBJ2-1
d_gene: -
CDR3aa: CASSLGGGAHNEQFF

v_gene: TRBV11-2
j_gene: TRBJ2-2
d_gene: -
CDR3aa: CASSLVSLTNTGELFF

v_gene: TRBV7-3
j_gene: TRBJ2-7
d_gene: -
CDR3aa: CASSTYPGYEQYF

v_gene: TRBV7-6
j_gene: TRBJ2-3
d_gene: -
CDR3aa: CARSSGLRATDTQYF

v_gene: TRBV27
j_gene: TRBJ2-7
d_gene: -
CDR3aa: CASGDSSYEQYF

v_gene: TRBV7-2
j_gene: TRBJ1-5
d_gene: TRBD1
CDR3aa: CASSPDRVGQPQHF

v_gene: TRBV7-2
j_gene: TRBJ2-1
d_gene: TRBD1
CDR3aa: CASSFYGGQGSNEQFF

v_gene: TRBV28
j_gene: -
d_gene: TRBD1
CDR3aa: CASVPGQGTYEQYF

v_gene: TRBV12-3/TRBV12-4
j_gene: -
d_gene: TRBD2
CDR3aa: CASSLVGAGGETQYF

v_gene: TRBV5-5
j_gene: TRBJ1-6
d_gene: TRBD1
CDR3aa: CASSLAGTANSPLHF

v_gene: TRBV12-3/TRBV12-4
j_gene: TRBJ2-5
d_gene: -
CDR3aa: CASSLGDGARETQYF

v_gene: TRBV6-1
j_gene: -
d_gene: TRBD2
CDR3aa: CASSAVTSGAYNEQFF

v_gene: TRBV7-2
j_gene: TRBJ2-1
d_gene: TRBD2
CDR3aa: CASSPRAGGWGADTQFF

v_gene: TRBV7-6
j_gene: TRBJ2-5
d_gene: -
CDR3aa: CASSLSTGTLYNEQYF

v_gene: TRBV11-3
j_gene: TRBJ2-1
d_gene: TRBD1
CDR3aa: CASSLVGTVGRGEQFF

v_gene: TRBV7-2
j_gene: TRBJ2-5
d_gene: TRBD2
CDR3aa: CASSLVGGGTQYF

v_gene: TRBV7-2
j_gene: TRBJ2-3
d_gene: -
CDR3aa: CASSSGGGGRDKDTQYF

v_gene: TRBV7-2
j_gene: -
d_gene: TRBD2
CDR3aa: CASSLKGTSGPYEQYF

v_gene: TRBV7-6
j_gene: TRBJ2-1
d_gene: -
CDR3aa: CASSLGTGANNEQFF

v_gene: TRBV12-3/TRBV12-4
j_gene: TRBJ2-5
d_gene: -
CDR3aa: CAGSGGRVRQIQYF